This TCR beta chain derives from a study of CD8 T cells in ankylosing spondylitis (dated by TCRdb to between 2016 and 2019). A note on the overall study: The study profiled T cell receptor beta repertoires in healthy donors and ankylosing spondylitis patients to find disease-linked TCR variants. The whole study cohort included 95 to 130 healthy donors and some 27 ankylosing spondylitis patients. Peripheral blood was sampled, and synovial fluid was additionally collected from ankylosing spondylitis patients. Points the paper makes about the study in general: Some TCR beta motif variants had previously been reported in synovial fluid and blood of reactive arthritis patients, which suggested common disease-initiation mechanisms. Significant enrichment of the disease-linked clones was reported in matched synovial fluid samples from ankylosing spondylitis patients. In peripheral blood, the disease-linked clones were found at relatively low frequencies and had a CD8+ phenotype. Blood from ankylosing spondylitis patients appeared to be characterized by a TCR beta motif composed of about eight highly homologous amino acid variants.

Trimming costs V 4 bases and J 4 bases, and their ends lie 9 bases apart. From the cysteine up to the phenylalanine, the CDR3 has a length of 13 residues. The retained sequence is limited to the CDR3, 39 bases, with the frame set at the first base. The germline V gene encodes CDR1 SGHRS and CDR2 YFSETQ. This clonotype appeared a few times. The target of this receptor is not known. Within one base of it there is no much larger clone, and no base qualities were kept. Sequenced using an Illumina HiSeq 2500. TCR beta libraries were prepared by quantitative 5'-RACE with molecular barcodes. As for how the authors treated the data: Disease-linked TCR variants were identified with a new computational method built on a probabilistic model of VDJ rearrangement. TCRdb reprocessing: public reads trimmed at Q25 with fastp, clones called with MiXCR, in-frame beta chains kept. Rows merge per CDR3 protein into single entries with the most common DNA and genes. None of the V and J calls come from the authors' own analysis; TCRdb made them. This sample has about 96,000 distinct CDR3 sequences in its table, and 8.8% of those were observed once. The ten largest clonotypes hold roughly 5.6% of the sample.

The origin of this receptor is a male donor with ankylosing spondylitis or in good health (not recorded which). The chain joins TRBV5-1 to TRBJ1-3; TRBD1 is possibly the D segment (6 matching bases). Sequenced material: blood, either unsorted or a sorted T cell fraction (not recorded which). This receptor has the CDR3 CASSEGQGNTIYF. The sequence in DNA is TGCGCCAGCAGCGAGGGACAAGGAAACACCATATATTTT.